The present entry profiles one T cell receptor (beta chain) with its context. The sample is drawn from a study of blood T cell repertoires in COVID-19. As for the study in general: PBMCs, B-cell-depleted T cells, or T cells were the source of the cDNA or gDNA that made up the material.

This table comes from immunoSEQ multiplex PCR, and its TCRdb copy is limited to in-frame clones, with some not included. In the table there are 300,000 or so clones, over 70% of which are singletons. The CDR3 contains 17 residues. This rearrangement joins TRBV21-1 to TRBJ1-4. TRBV21-1 is recorded as a pseudogene. The sequenced sample was peripheral blood. The TCR comes from a woman between 50 and 59 years old with acute or convalescent COVID-19. The CDR3: CASRPGGGDGWNEKLFF. CDR3 nucleotide sequence: TGTGCCAGCAGGCCGGGAGGAGGGGATGGATGGAATGAAAAACTGTTTTTT.